This TCR beta chain is from a study of immune evolution from preneoplasia to lung adenocarcinoma. Turning to this clone: Antigen unknown.

Assay: immunoSEQ multiplex PCR; the TCRdb copy retains only in-frame clones and omits some. The data show 13,000 to 15,000 clones, with approximately 77% seen just once and 2.5% to 3% held by the top ten. CDR1 is SGHVS and CDR2 is FQNEAQ in the germline V gene. V gave up 10 bases and J gave up 15 bases; unmatched junction bases: 21. The CDR3 spans 15 residues. The study, taken as a whole, reports: From normal lung to invasive adenocarcinoma, top clone frequencies appeared to decrease.

The sequenced material came from FFPE minimally invasive lung adenocarcinoma tissue. The clonotype was recovered from a person aged 55 to 79 with lung adenocarcinoma. The chain recombines TRBV7-8 with TRBJ1-6; 7 nucleotides agree with TRBD1. The CDR3 nucleotides are TGTGCCACCTCAGGGGGGCGCGCCGGATCGACGGGCCTCCACTTT. Protein sequence: CATSGGRAGSTGLHF.